What follows are 30 T cell receptor beta chains derived from one specimen sequenced in a study of technical replicates of blood from a few donors. Sequenced by immunoSEQ multiplex PCR; TCRdb stores in-frame clones only, minus some. The sample has 65,000 to 75,000 clones; 86% are singletons. The sample was PBMCs. These receptors were taken from a human donor in good health. Some clones in this sample may be carry-over from other donors' samples.

This clone was picked up many times. The chain couples TRBV27 to TRBJ1-1, with D uncertain. CDR1 and CDR2 from the germline V gene are MNHEY and SMNVEV (reference sequence). V was shortened by 2 bases and J by 12 bases, with 7 bases between the two germline ends. The CDR3 spans 10 residues. CDR3 residues: CASSLGGTFF. Written as DNA, the CDR3 is TGTGCCAGCAGTTTAGGAGGTACTTTCTTT.

V usage is TRBV23-1 and J usage is TRBJ2-3, with 11 positions matching TRBD2. TRBV23-1 is classed as an ORF, of uncertain function. The CDR3 runs to 17 residues. After removal of 3 bases from V and 6 bases from J, the junction contained 11 bases not matched to a gene. The CDR3 is CASSHRASGGRPDTQYF. The DNA for the CDR3 is TGCGCCAGCAGTCATAGGGCTAGCGGGGGGCGTCCTGATACGCAGTATTTT.

The V gene is TRBV7-2, the J gene TRBJ2-5; no reliable D call. The germline gives CDR1 SGHTA, CDR2 FQGNSA. V was cut by 5 bases and J by 5 bases, with 9 bases left in between. This CDR3 comprises 12 residues. CDR3 DNA sequence: TGTGCCAGCAGCACCCGACTTGAGACCCAGTACTTC. This gives the protein CASSTRLETQYF.

The J gene is TRBJ2-3, the V gene TRBV11-2; D perhaps matches TRBD1 (6 bases). This CDR3 contains 14 residues. The V end was cut by 5 bases, the J end by 4 bases, with 13 bases between. CDR1 is SGHAT, CDR2 FQNNGV, per germline. The CDR3 DNA reads as TGTGCCAGCAGCCATTCACAGGGTCCAGATACGCAGTATTTT. Amino acid sequence: CASSHSQGPDTQYF.

V usage is TRBV7-2 and J usage is TRBJ2-3; weak D call: TRBD2 (6 bases). The V end was cut by 2 bases, the J end by 2 bases, with 11 bases between. The CDR3 loop spans 15 amino acids. CDR1 and CDR2 (germline): SGHTA, FQGNSA. CDR3 protein: CASSLWGGDTDTQYF. Here the CDR3 DNA reads TGTGCCAGCAGCTTATGGGGCGGGGACACAGATACGCAGTATTTT.

The CDR3 region has the DNA TGTGCCAGCAGCGTCGGAGTGGCCCCCTACGAGCAGTACTTC. Amino acid sequence: CASSVGVAPYEQYF. The chain joins TRBV9 to TRBJ2-7; D uncertain. The CDR3 has 14 amino acids. Germline V gene sequence: CDR1 SGDLS, CDR2 YYNGEE. Trimming shortened V by 2 bases and J by 2 bases, and 11 bases separated the two germline ends.

The gene calls are TRBV4-3 and TRBJ2-1; TRBD2 agrees at 8 bases. The V gene end was trimmed by 1 base and the J gene end by 2 bases; junction bases not matched to a gene: 13. The CDR3 loop spans 19 amino acids. Per the germline V gene, CDR1 is LGHNA and CDR2 is YSLEER. CDR3 in amino acids: CASSQGLKWREDPYNEQFF. CDR3 nucleotide sequence: TGCGCCAGCAGCCAAGGTCTAAAATGGCGGGAGGACCCCTACAATGAGCAGTTCTTC.

The chain combines TRBV5-6 with TRBJ1-5; maybe TRBD1 (5 bases). Trimming took 4 bases from V and 4 from J, leaving 9 bases between them. The germline V gene encodes CDR1 SGHDT and CDR2 YYEEEE. This CDR3 comprises 13 residues. Written as DNA, the CDR3 is TGTGCCAGCAGCGCACAGGAGAATCAGCCCCAGCATTTT. Encoded protein: CASSAQENQPQHF.

This clone was seen just once. This chain uses TRBV4-1 with TRBJ2-7, with 12 bases fitting TRBD2. CDR1 and CDR2 from the germline V gene are MGHRA and YSYEKL. J gave up 9 bases and V 0 bases, and 9 bases lay outside the gene matches. The CDR3 sequence is 16 residues long. The CDR3 region has the DNA TGCGCCAGCAGCCAAGAGATTGCTAGCGGGAGGGCCTTGCAGTACTTC. Translating gives CASSQEIASGRALQYF.

In its sample, this clone was seen a few times. The rearrangement uses TRBV10-3 and TRBJ2-7, with TRBD2 identical over 8 bases. Trimming removed 3 bases from V and 7 bases from J; junction bases left unmatched: 8. CDR3 length: 14 residues. Germline CDR1 and CDR2: ENHRY and SYGVKD. The CDR3 spells CAISDNPRGGEQYF. The CDR3 coding sequence is TGTGCCATCAGTGACAACCCTCGGGGGGGGGAGCAGTACTTC.

The chain recombines TRBV7-2 with TRBJ1-6, with D uncertain. The germline V gene has CDR1 SGHTA and CDR2 FQGNSA. This CDR3 comprises 15 residues. V was trimmed by 0 bases and J by 7 bases, leaving 10 bases between them. The CDR3 reads CASSLAPAQNSPLHF. The CDR3 nucleotides read TGTGCCAGCAGCTTAGCCCCCGCACAGAATTCACCCCTCCACTTT.

The chain is built from TRBV5-8 and TRBJ1-5, with D possibly TRBD1 on 6 matching bases. The germline CDR1 and CDR2 sequences are SGHTS and YDEGEE. This CDR3 is 16 amino acids long. The V end lost 3 bases, the J end lost 0 bases, and 13 bases lay between the germline ends. As DNA, the CDR3 is TGTGCCAGCAGCTCCGGGACACTCCATAGCAATCAGCCCCAGCATTTT. Residues: CASSSGTLHSNQPQHF.

The V gene is TRBV4-2, the J gene TRBJ2-1; tentatively, D is TRBD2 (6 bases). V was pared by 0 bases and J by 0 bases, with 9 bases between. Germline V gene data show CDR1 as LGHNA and CDR2 as YNFKEQ. This CDR3 region has 16 residues. The CDR3 nucleotides are TGTGCCAGCAGCCAAGACCTGGGGGGCTCCTACAATGAGCAGTTCTTC. Residues: CASSQDLGGSYNEQFF.

The chain links TRBV19 to TRBJ2-1; TRBD1 matches at 9 bases. Germline CDR1 is LNHDA and CDR2 is SQIVND (reference sequence). The V and J ends lost 4 bases and 9 bases, in that order; junction bases with no gene match: 19. The CDR3 totals 18 residues. The CDR3 loop is CASSNPGGRGQGSGEQFF. In nucleotides, the CDR3 is TGTGCCAGTAGTAATCCAGGTGGGAGGGGACAGGGTAGCGGTGAGCAGTTCTTC.

This rearrangement joins TRBV4-1 to TRBJ1-5; 9 bases are a match to TRBD1. V shed 4 bases and J 5 bases; nucleotides not matched to a gene: 6. Germline values: CDR1 MGHRA, CDR2 YSYEKL. The CDR3 consists of 15 residues. The CDR3 loop reads CASSRWDRAHQPQHF. As DNA, the CDR3 is TGCGCCAGCAGCCGCTGGGACAGGGCCCATCAGCCCCAGCATTTT.

This clone is medium-sized by share. The V gene is TRBV15, the J gene TRBJ1-1, with 7 bases identical to TRBD1. Germline CDR1 LNHNV, CDR2 YYDKDF (reference sequence). This CDR3 has 15 amino acids. With V trimmed by 5 bases and J by 3 bases, 9 bases remained unmatched. CDR3: CATSGLTGRYTEAFF. The CDR3 DNA sequence: TGTGCCACCAGCGGCCTGACAGGGCGATACACTGAAGCTTTCTTT.

The rearrangement uses TRBV27 and TRBJ2-7, with D possibly being TRBD1 (5 bases). The CDR3 has 13 amino acids. Trimming stripped 3 bases from V and 6 bases from J, with 12 bases between. CDR1 MNHEY and CDR2 SMNVEV come from the germline V gene (reference sequence). The CDR3 region is CASSFSQGTEQYF. CDR3 DNA sequence: TGTGCCAGCAGTTTCAGCCAGGGTACCGAGCAGTACTTC.

This chain links TRBV6-1 with TRBJ1-2, with a tentative D call TRBD1 (5 bases). Germline assignment: CDR1 MNHNS and CDR2 SASEGT. This CDR3 is built from 17 residues. Deletions cut 1 base from V and 6 bases from J, with 21 bases between. The CDR3 region has the DNA TGTGCCAGCAGTGAAGATGGGGGGTGGATAGCGTTGGATGGCTACACCTTC. Translating it yields CASSEDGGWIALDGYTF.

V gene TRBV5-1 combines with J gene TRBJ1-6, with 7 bases matching TRBD1. V lost 5 bases, J lost 8 bases, and 7 bases stayed unmatched. The CDR3 covers 14 residues. Per germline, CDR1 SGHRS and CDR2 YFSETQ. CDR3 residues: CASRTTGKDSPLHF. As DNA, the CDR3 is TGCGCCAGCAGAACGACAGGGAAGGATTCACCCCTCCACTTT.

The chain employs TRBV7-2 and TRBJ2-5; tentative D call: TRBD2 (5 bases). Trimming took off 2 bases at V and 4 bases at J, with 5 bases between the two ends. The CDR3 contains 12 residues. Per germline, CDR1 SGHTA and CDR2 FQGNSA. The CDR3 DNA reads TGTGCCAGCAGCTTACGGGGAGAGACCCAGTACTTC. This encodes CASSLRGETQYF. Variable domain in full (rest from reference TRBV7-2 and TRBJ2-5): GAGVSQSPSNKVTEKGKDVELRCDPISGHTALYWYRQSLGQGLEFLIYFQGNSAPDKSGLPSDRFSAERTGGSVSTLTIQRTQQEDSAVYLCASSLRGETQYFGPGTRLLVL.

The rearrangement uses TRBV19 and TRBJ2-7, with D maybe TRBD1 (5 bases). V gave up 3 bases and J gave up 3 bases, with 12 bases separating them. The CDR3 sequence is 14 residues long. Germline V gene sequence: CDR1 LNHDA, CDR2 SQIVND (reference sequence). CDR3 in amino acids: CASSIVGADYEQYF. Written as DNA, the CDR3 is TGTGCCAGTAGTATTGTAGGGGCAGACTACGAGCAGTACTTC.

This sequence joins TRBV4-1 and TRBJ1-5; D might be TRBD1 (6 bases). With 0 bases removed from V and 3 bases from J, the gap between germline ends came to 9 bases. Germline CDR1 MGHRA, CDR2 YSYEKL. The CDR3 spans 15 residues. CDR3: CASSQENRANQPQHF. The CDR3 coding sequence is TGCGCCAGCAGCCAAGAAAACAGGGCCAATCAGCCCCAGCATTTT.

The chain employs TRBV6-1 and TRBJ1-6, with 7 bases that match TRBD1. The CDR3 loop spans 15 amino acids. CDR1 is MNHNS and CDR2 is SASEGT in the germline V gene. The V segment lost 6 bases and the J segment 6 bases; nucleotides outside the gene matches: 8. The CDR3 region is CASRTGERGNSPLHF. The CDR3 nucleotides are TGTGCCAGCAGAACAGGGGAAAGGGGTAATTCACCCCTCCACTTT.

The chain has TRBV9 and TRBJ2-5; 12 nucleotides agree with TRBD2. The CDR3 is 15 residues long. The V and J ends lost 4 bases and 1 base, in that order; junction bases with no gene match: 2. Germline CDR1 and CDR2: SGDLS and YYNGEE. CDR3 amino acids: CASSTTSGSQETQYF. DNA for the CDR3: TGTGCCAGCAGCACGACTAGCGGGAGCCAAGAGACCCAGTACTTC.

The rearrangement links TRBV2 to TRBJ1-6; 9 bases line up with TRBD1. Germline CDR1 SNHLY, CDR2 FYNNEI. With V trimmed by 6 bases and J by 10 bases, 7 bases remained unmatched. The CDR3 is 14 amino acids. CDR3 residues: CASSRDRETSPLHF. The CDR3 DNA is TGTGCCAGCAGCCGGGACAGGGAAACCTCACCCCTCCACTTT.

The rearrangement uses TRBV11-1 and TRBJ1-6; D possibly corresponds to TRBD1 (6 bases). Trimming removed 5 bases from V and 8 bases from J, with 16 bases in between. The CDR3 length is 15 residues. From germline, CDR1 is SGHAT and CDR2 FQDESV (reference sequence). The CDR3 is CASSQFTGKDSPLHF. DNA for the CDR3: TGTGCCAGCAGCCAGTTTACAGGGAAGGATTCACCCCTCCACTTT.

As regards this clone: The junction departs from the called germline gene at one end, perhaps through a read error. The identical CDR3 is also encoded by other nucleotide sequences in the sample. The J gene is TRBJ1-1, the V gene TRBV5-4; D is uncertain. Germline V gene data show CDR1 as SGHNT and CDR2 as YYREEE (reference sequence). The CDR3 spans 14 residues. The CDR3 nucleotides read TGCGCCAGCAGCCGAAACAGACCCTACACTGAAGCTTTCTTT. It specifies CASSRNRPYTEAFF.

In DNA form, the CDR3 reads TGCGCCAGCAGCCAAGGACAGGCCCTTTACGAGCAGTACTTC. Residues: CASSQGQALYEQYF. V usage is TRBV4-1 and J usage is TRBJ2-7; possibly TRBD1 for D (6 bases). Trimming took 1 base from V and 4 from J, leaving 11 bases between them. The CDR3 covers 14 residues. The germline CDR1 and CDR2 sequences are MGHRA and YSYEKL.

This clone came up once. This chain uses TRBV27 with TRBJ1-4, with D unresolved. Germline CDR1 MNHEY, CDR2 SMNVEV (reference sequence). The ends were cut back, 8 bases at V and 0 bases at J, with 7 bases in the middle. The CDR3 runs to 13 residues. DNA for the CDR3: TGTGCCAGCGGCAGATCAACTAATGAAAAACTGTTTTTT. The encoded protein is CASGRSTNEKLFF.

The CDR3 loop is CASSPGGGYNEQFF. CDR3 sequence (DNA): TGCGCCAGCAGCCCCGGGGGGGGGTACAATGAGCAGTTCTTC. The chain links TRBV5-1 to TRBJ2-1; 8 bases agree with TRBD2. The CDR3 runs 14 residues. The V and J ends lost 4 bases and 4 bases, in that order; junction bases with no gene match: 4. Germline CDR1 and CDR2: SGHRS and YFSETQ.